One sample yielded the 24 T cell receptor beta chains listed below, sequenced in a study of shared T cell receptors in the human thymus. Method: immunoSEQ multiplex PCR; TCRdb's copy keeps in-frame clones and lacks some. The table lists about 660,000 clones, 88% of them singletons, with 0.0095% to 0.013% in the top ten. The same data also contributed to another study, on human thymus T cells.

The sequenced sample was thymocytes. These TCRs come from a boy in the first two years of life with a congenital heart defect.

J is TRBJ2-5 and V is TRBV27; D gene uncertain. Trimming stripped 3 bases from V and 2 bases from J, with 10 bases between. In germline, CDR1 is MNHEY, CDR2 SMNVEV (reference sequence). The CDR3 contains 14 residues. Here the CDR3 reads CASSFRPAQETQYF. As DNA, the CDR3 is TGTGCCAGCAGTTTTCGGCCAGCGCAAGAGACCCAGTACTTC.

The chain links TRBV11-3 to TRBJ2-7; 11 nucleotides agree with TRBD2. The trim removed 6 bases at V and 3 bases at J, leaving 4 bases unmatched. CDR3 length equals 14 residues. The germline V gene encodes CDR1 SGHNT and CDR2 YENEEA. DNA for the CDR3: TGTGCCAGCAGGCCCGGGACTAGCGGCTACGAGCAGTACTTC. Translated, it gives CASRPGTSGYEQYF.

The chain links TRBV6-1 to TRBJ1-4, with TRBD1 as a possible D gene (6 bases). Per germline, CDR1 MNHNS and CDR2 SASEGT. The CDR3 runs 14 residues. V lost 9 bases, J lost 3 bases, and 14 bases lay in between. CDR3 coding DNA: TGTGCCAGGCCAAGGGGGGGGGCTAATGAAAAACTGTTTTTT. Translation: CARPRGGANEKLFF.

This clone showed up just once. This chain joins TRBV30 and TRBJ2-5, with 8 bases lining up with TRBD2. Trimming took 3 bases from V and 3 from J; bases not matched to a gene: 0. The germline gives CDR1 GTSNPN, CDR2 SVGIG (reference sequence). The CDR3 has 12 amino acids. DNA of the CDR3: TGTGCCTGGAGACTAGCGGAAGAGACCCAGTACTTC. Translating gives CAWRLAEETQYF. The full variable domain, its missing parts supplied by reference TRBV30 and TRBJ2-5, is SQTIHQWPATLVQPVGSPLSLECTVEGTSNPNLYWYRQAAGRGLQLLFYSVGIGQISSEVPQNLSASRPQDRQFILSSKKLLLSDSGFYLCAWRLAEETQYFGPGTRLLVL.

The chain joins TRBV28 to TRBJ2-7; 8 nucleotides match TRBD1. Germline V gene lookup returns CDR1 MDHEN and CDR2 SYDVKM. V gave up 2 bases and J gave up 0 bases; unmatched junction bases: 9. This CDR3 has 17 residues. The CDR3, as DNA: TGTGCCAGCAGTTTAATGAGCCCGACAGGGGACTCCTACGAGCAGTACTTC. Encoded protein: CASSLMSPTGDSYEQYF.

The chain combines TRBV30 with TRBJ2-1, with 9 bases aligning to TRBD2. The germline V gene has CDR1 GTSNPN and CDR2 SVGIG (reference sequence). The V segment lost 1 base and the J segment 7 bases; nucleotides outside the gene matches: 20. The CDR3 covers 19 residues. The CDR3 nucleotides are TGTGCCTGGAGTGGGGGGGACTTGGCGGGAGGGCCTGGGTGGAATGAGCAGTTCTTC. Translation: CAWSGGDLAGGPGWNEQFF.

The CDR3 spells CAWRGDRAGPNYGYTF. In DNA form, the CDR3 reads TGTGCCTGGAGGGGGGACAGGGCAGGGCCTAACTATGGCTACACCTTC. The chain couples TRBV30 to TRBJ1-2; 9 bases are shared with TRBD1. Germline CDR1 GTSNPN, CDR2 SVGIG (reference sequence). The CDR3 sequence is 16 residues long. V shed 3 bases, J shed 0 bases, and the junction held 8 bases outside the gene matches.

On this clone: The sample contains more than one DNA sequence encoding this CDR3. The chain is built from TRBV5-5 and TRBJ2-7; D ambiguous. Germline-derived CDR1 and CDR2 are SGHKS and YYEKEE (reference sequence). V dropped 4 bases and J dropped 3 bases, with 8 bases sitting between them. The CDR3 length is 12 residues. The CDR3 loop reads CASSPPGYEQYF. The CDR3 region has the DNA TGTGCCAGCAGCCCCCCCGGCTACGAGCAGTACTTC. The full variable domain, its missing parts supplied by reference TRBV5-5 and TRBJ2-7, is DAGVTQSPTHLIKTRGQQVTLRCSPISGHKSVSWYQQVLGQGPQFIFQYYEKEERGRGNFPDRFSARQFPNYSSELNVNALLLGDSALYLCASSPPGYEQYFGPGTRLTVT.

The V call is TRBV27, the J call TRBJ2-1; the D gene is possibly TRBD2 (6 bases). The CDR3 is 14 amino acids. Germline assignment: CDR1 MNHEY and CDR2 SMNVEV (reference sequence). V lost 5 bases and J 10 bases, leaving 18 bases between the germline ends. The CDR3 spells CASSPSGTAREQFF. The CDR3 DNA is TGTGCCAGCAGTCCGTCCGGGACTGCCCGGGAGCAGTTCTTC.

This clone was seen once. This chain links TRBV7-9 with TRBJ2-7; 7 nucleotides line up with TRBD1. Losses at the gene ends were 2 bases for V and 0 bases for J; bases not matched to a gene: 1. In germline, CDR1 is SEHNR, CDR2 FQNEAQ (reference sequence). The CDR3 totals 14 residues. The CDR3 bases are TGTGCCAGCAGCTTAAACAGGGGCTCCTACGAGCAGTACTTC. It codes for CASSLNRGSYEQYF.

This sequence joins TRBV29-1 and TRBJ2-2, with 11 bases matching TRBD2. Germline V gene lookup returns CDR1 SQVTM and CDR2 ANQGSEA. This CDR3 has 15 residues. The ends lost 3 bases at V and 7 bases at J; junction bases unmatched: 7. The CDR3 loop reads CSVEVAGGLGGELFF. CDR3 sequence (DNA): TGCAGCGTTGAGGTAGCGGGAGGGCTCGGCGGGGAGCTGTTTTTT.

The chain joins TRBV2 to TRBJ1-2; D is undetermined. V lost 4 bases and J lost 3, with 9 bases in between. Per germline, CDR1 SNHLY and CDR2 FYNNEI. This CDR3 spans 13 amino acids. The CDR3 here is CASSVIGDYGYTF. The CDR3 nucleotides read TGTGCCAGCAGTGTCATCGGAGACTATGGCTACACCTTC.

The rearrangement links TRBV19 to TRBJ2-1, with D perhaps TRBD1 (6 bases). Germline-derived CDR1 and CDR2 are LNHDA and SQIVND (reference sequence). Trimming pared 3 bases from V and 8 bases from J, leaving 11 bases between. The CDR3 loop spans 13 amino acids. CDR3 sequence (DNA): TGTGCCAGTAGTATCGGCAGGGGTGATGAGCAGTTCTTC. It encodes CASSIGRGDEQFF.

The chain couples TRBV27 to TRBJ2-3; the D gene is possibly TRBD1 (6 bases). Germline CDR1 MNHEY, CDR2 SMNVEV (reference sequence). V shed 4 bases and J shed 3 bases, with 20 bases lying between them. The length of the CDR3 is 17 residues. CDR3 region: CASSSIEGGVRTDTQYF. Here the CDR3 DNA reads TGTGCCAGCAGTTCCATTGAAGGGGGAGTCAGGACAGATACGCAGTATTTT.

The chain links TRBV11-2 to TRBJ2-7; TRBD2 is a possible D gene (6 bases). The V gene's germline CDR1 is SGHAT and CDR2 FQNNGV. The CDR3 loop spans 15 amino acids. Trimming removed 1 base from V and 2 bases from J, with 12 bases in between. CDR3 amino acids: CASSLAGERPYEQYF. In nucleotides, the CDR3 is TGTGCCAGCAGCTTAGCGGGAGAGAGGCCCTACGAGCAGTACTTC.

The chain couples TRBV10-2 to TRBJ2-3, with TRBD1 identical over 7 bases. Germline CDR1 is WSHSY and CDR2 is SAAADI. V gave up 11 bases and J gave up 2 bases; unmatched junction bases: 13. CDR3 length: 15 amino acids. The CDR3 DNA is TGCGCCGCCATGGGGACAGCGGCATTCACAGATACGCAGTATTTT. Amino acids: CAAMGTAAFTDTQYF.

The rearrangement joins TRBV18 to TRBJ1-1; 8 nucleotides align to TRBD1. V lost 5 bases, J lost 0 bases, and 8 bases stayed unmatched. The CDR3 spans 16 residues. The germline CDR1 and CDR2 sequences are KGHSH and LQKENI. CDR3 DNA sequence: TGTGCCAGCTCAGGTGGGACAGGTGATATGAACACTGAAGCTTTCTTT. Translated, it gives CASSGGTGDMNTEAFF.

The J gene is TRBJ2-7, the V gene TRBV27; 8 bases are a match to TRBD2. Germline CDR1 reads MNHEY; CDR2 reads SMNVEV (reference sequence). V gave up 2 bases and J gave up 5 bases; unmatched junction bases: 5. The CDR3 contains 14 residues. The CDR3 DNA is TGTGCCAGCAGTTTACAGCGGGAGCGGGACGAGCAGTACTTC. Translation gives CASSLQRERDEQYF.

CDR3 DNA sequence: TGTGCCAGCAGTACCACCGGGACAGGGGGTATTCGAGGGGCCAACGTCCTGACTTTC. Its translation: CASSTTGTGGIRGANVLTF. The chain has TRBV27 and TRBJ2-6; 11 nucleotides align to TRBD1. CDR3 length: 19 residues. Unmatched junction bases numbered 13, after V lost 5 bases and J lost 4 bases. CDR1 is MNHEY, CDR2 SMNVEV, per germline (reference sequence).

The V and J genes are TRBV25-1 and TRBJ2-7; 7 bases agree with TRBD1. CDR3 length: 12 residues. The germline CDR1 and CDR2 sequences are MGHDK and SYGVNS. The V segment lost 6 bases and the J segment 2 bases; nucleotides outside the gene matches: 1. The CDR3 coding sequence is TGTGCCAGCAGCCAGGGGGCCTACGAGCAGTACTTC. This translates into CASSQGAYEQYF.

The chain uses TRBV15 and TRBJ1-5, with D tentatively TRBD1 (5 bases). The CDR3 is 16 amino acids. Germline values: CDR1 LNHNV, CDR2 YYDKDF (reference sequence). Deletions cut 4 bases from V and 0 bases from J, with 13 bases between. CDR3 bases: TGTGCCACCAGCAACCCTCCGGGGGGTAGCAATCAGCCCCAGCATTTT. Residues: CATSNPPGGSNQPQHF.

The V and J genes are TRBV5-8 and TRBJ2-3; TRBD2 matches at 11 bases. V lost 5 bases and J lost 0; bases outside the gene matches: 5. Per the germline V gene, CDR1 is SGHTS and CDR2 is YDEGEE. The CDR3 length is 16 residues. CDR3 DNA sequence: TGTGCCAGCAGAACCGGGACTAGCGGTAGCACAGATACGCAGTATTTT. Its protein product is CASRTGTSGSTDTQYF.

This sequence joins TRBV4-2 and TRBJ2-4; the match to TRBD2 covers 8 bases. Per the germline V gene, CDR1 is LGHNA and CDR2 is YNFKEQ. This CDR3 spans 18 amino acids. Trimming cost V 3 bases and J 6 bases; bases outside gene matches: 16. The DNA of the CDR3 is TGTGCCAGCAGCCACACGTTACGACCGGGACTAGTACGAAACATTCAGTACTTC. This encodes CASSHTLRPGLVRNIQYF.

V and J are TRBV5-1 and TRBJ2-5; D is ambiguous. V lost 0 bases to trimming and J lost 11 bases, with 20 bases between them. Germline V CDR1 and CDR2: SGHRS, YFSETQ. This CDR3 spans 15 amino acids. The CDR3 bases are TGCGCCAGCAGCTTGGGGGTGGTCGTCAGCCTCGGGCAGTACTTC. Translation: CASSLGVVVSLGQYF.